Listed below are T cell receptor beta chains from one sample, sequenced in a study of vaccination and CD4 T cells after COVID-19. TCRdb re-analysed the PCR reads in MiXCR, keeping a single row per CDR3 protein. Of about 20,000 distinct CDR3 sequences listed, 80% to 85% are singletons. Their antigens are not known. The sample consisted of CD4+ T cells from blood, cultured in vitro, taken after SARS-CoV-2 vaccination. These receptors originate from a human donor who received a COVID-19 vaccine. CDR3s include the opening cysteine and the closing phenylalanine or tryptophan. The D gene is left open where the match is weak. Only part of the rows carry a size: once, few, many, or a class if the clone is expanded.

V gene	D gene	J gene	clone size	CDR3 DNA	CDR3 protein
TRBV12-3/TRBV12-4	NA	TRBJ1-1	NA	TGTGCCAGCAGCCCGACGGTGAACACTGAAGCTTTCTTT	CASSPTVNTEAFF
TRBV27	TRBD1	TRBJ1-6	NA	TGTGCCAGCAGTTCCCCCGGACAGGCTAATTCACCCCTCCACTTT	CASSSPGQANSPLHF
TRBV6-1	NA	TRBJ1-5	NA	TGTGCCAGCACCGGTCGTGTGAGTCAGCCCCAGCATTTT	CASTGRVSQPQHF
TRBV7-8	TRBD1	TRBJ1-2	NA	TGTGCCAGCAGCGCCCCGAGGACAGGGTACTATGGCTACACCTTC	CASSAPRTGYYGYTF
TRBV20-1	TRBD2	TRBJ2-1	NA	TGCAGTGCTAGGACTAGCGGGGGCCTGAGCTCCTACAATGAGCAGTTCTTC	CSARTSGGLSSYNEQFF
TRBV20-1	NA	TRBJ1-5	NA	TGCAGTGTCTCGGAACAGGGTCAGCCCCAGCATTTT	CSVSEQGQPQHF
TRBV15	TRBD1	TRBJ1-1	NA	TGTGCCACCAGCAGAGGACAGGGGCATACGGGGAGATCTGAAGCTTTCTTT	CATSRGQGHTGRSEAFF
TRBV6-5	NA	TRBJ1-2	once	TGTGCCAGCAGTTACTCGAGCGAGGATGGCTACACCTTC	CASSYSSEDGYTF
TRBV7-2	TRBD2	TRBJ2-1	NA	TGTGCCAGCAGCTTAGAGGGACCGGGACTAGTAACCGACAATGAGCAGTTCTTC	CASSLEGPGLVTDNEQFF
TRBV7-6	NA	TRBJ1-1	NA	TGTGCCAGCAGCTTATCGGCCTCGGGGAGTAAGGCTTTCTTT	CASSLSASGSKAFF
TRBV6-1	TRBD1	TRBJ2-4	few	TGTGCCAGCAGTGAACGACAGGGGGCCAAAAACATTCAGTACTTC	CASSERQGAKNIQYF
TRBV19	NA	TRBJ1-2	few	TGTGCCAGTAGTATTTCGGAGGGTTTTGTGGGCTATGGCTACACCTTC	CASSISEGFVGYGYTF
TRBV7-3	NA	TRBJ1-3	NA	TGTGCCAGCAGCTTTCGGGGGGAACCTGGAAACACCATATATTTT	CASSFRGEPGNTIYF
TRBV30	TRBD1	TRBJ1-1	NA	TGTGCCTGGAGTCGCGGACAGGGTGGAGCTTTCTTT	CAWSRGQGGAFF
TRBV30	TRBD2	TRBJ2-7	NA	TGTGCCTGGAGTGTACCCCGGCAACTAGCGGGGGGACGAAGCTCCTACGAGCAGTACTTC	CAWSVPRQLAGGRSSYEQYF
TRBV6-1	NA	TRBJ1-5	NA	TGTGCCAGCAGTGAAAGTTCCGAATCTAGAGGGGGCAATCAGCCCCAGCATTTT	CASSESSESRGGNQPQHF
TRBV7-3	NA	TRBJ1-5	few	TGTGCCAGCAGCTTAAGCAGGGATCAGCCCCAGCATTTT	CASSLSRDQPQHF
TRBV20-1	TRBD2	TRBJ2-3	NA	TGCAGTGCTAGTTTCGGGACTAGCGGCACAGATACGCAGTATTTT	CSASFGTSGTDTQYF
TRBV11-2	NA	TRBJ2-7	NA	TGTGCCAGCAGCTCCGGGACTGAAACCTACGAGCAGTACTTC	CASSSGTETYEQYF
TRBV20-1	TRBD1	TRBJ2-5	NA	TGCAGTGCTGACACAGGGGTGGGGGAGACCCAGTACTTC	CSADTGVGETQYF
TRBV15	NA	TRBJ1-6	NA	TGTGCCACCAGCGAGGTGAGGGTCGGCTCACCCCTCCACTTT	CATSEVRVGSPLHF
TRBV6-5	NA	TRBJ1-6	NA	TGTGCCAGCAGTTACTCGAGTCAGGGGTCACCCCTCCACTTT	CASSYSSQGSPLHF
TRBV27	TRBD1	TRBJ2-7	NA	TGTGCCAGCAGTTTCGTTGCCGGACAGGGCTACGAGCAGTACTTC	CASSFVAGQGYEQYF
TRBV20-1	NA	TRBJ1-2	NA	TGCAGTGCTAGACCGCCTTATATTATGGATGGCTACACCTTC	CSARPPYIMDGYTF
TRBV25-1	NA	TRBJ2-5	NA	TGTGCCAGCAGTGAGGCAGGTCAAGAGACCCAGTACTTC	CASSEAGQETQYF
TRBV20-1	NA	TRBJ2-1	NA	TGCAGTGCTAGGGCCCAAAGGTTCTACAATGAGCAGTTCTTC	CSARAQRFYNEQFF
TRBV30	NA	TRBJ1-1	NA	TGTGCCTGGAGTTATGGGACGAACACTGAAGCTTTCTTT	CAWSYGTNTEAFF
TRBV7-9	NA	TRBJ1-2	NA	TGTGCCAGCAGCTCCCATCTAATGACGGTCTATGGCTACACCTTC	CASSSHLMTVYGYTF
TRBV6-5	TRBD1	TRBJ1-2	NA	TGTGCCAGCAGTTATACAGGGGGCGAAAATAGTGGTGGCTACACCTTC	CASSYTGGENSGGYTF
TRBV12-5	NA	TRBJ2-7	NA	TGTGCTAGTGGTTTACCCTCAGCAGGGCTCTCCTACGAGCAGTACTTC	CASGLPSAGLSYEQYF
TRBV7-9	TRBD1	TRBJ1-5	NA	TGTGCCAGCAGCCACGAGGGACAGGGGTTGATTCAGCCCCAGCATTTT	CASSHEGQGLIQPQHF
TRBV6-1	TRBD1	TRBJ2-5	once	TGTGCCAGCAGTGAATGGGACAGAAAAGAGACCCAGTACTTC	CASSEWDRKETQYF
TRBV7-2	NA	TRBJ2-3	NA	TGTGCCAGCAGCTTAGTCAGGGATACGCAGTATTTT	CASSLVRDTQYF
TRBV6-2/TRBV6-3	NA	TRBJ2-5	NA	TGTGCCAGCAGTTACGACGGGGCTAAAGAGACCCAGTACTTC	CASSYDGAKETQYF
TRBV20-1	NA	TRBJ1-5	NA	TGCAGTGCCGGTGGTCAGGTAAATCAGCCCCAGCATTTT	CSAGGQVNQPQHF
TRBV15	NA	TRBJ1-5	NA	TGTGCCACCAGCAGGGGTAGGCGCTTGACGGGTCAGCCCCAGCATTTT	CATSRGRRLTGQPQHF
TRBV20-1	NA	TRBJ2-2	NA	TGCAGTGCTAGGGGGATGTCGTCCGGGGAGCTGTTTTTT	CSARGMSSGELFF
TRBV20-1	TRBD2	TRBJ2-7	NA	TGCAGTGCTAGGCGACTAGCGGGGGGGGTTCCCTACGAGCAGTACTTC	CSARRLAGGVPYEQYF
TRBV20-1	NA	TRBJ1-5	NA	TGCAGTGCTAGAGATCAGGGCAGGGTGAGTGGCAATCAGCCCCAGCATTTT	CSARDQGRVSGNQPQHF
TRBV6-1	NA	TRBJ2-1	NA	TGTGCCAGCAGTGTACAGGACAATGAGCAGTTCTTC	CASSVQDNEQFF
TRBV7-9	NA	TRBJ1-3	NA	TGTGCCAGCAGCTTGCAGGGATCTGGAAACACCATATATTTT	CASSLQGSGNTIYF
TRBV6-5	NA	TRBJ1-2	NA	TGTGCCAGCAGTTACAAAGCCGCTCGGGGCTACACCTTC	CASSYKAARGYTF
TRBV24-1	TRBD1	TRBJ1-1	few	TGTGCCACCAGTGATCCAGGGGGGACTGAAGCTTTCTTT	CATSDPGGTEAFF
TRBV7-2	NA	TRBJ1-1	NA	TGTGCCAGCAGCCTTTGGGGAGGGACGGGCACTGAAGCTTTCTTT	CASSLWGGTGTEAFF
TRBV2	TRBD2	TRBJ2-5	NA	TGTGCCAGCAGACTAGCGGGGGCATGGGAGACCCAGTACTTC	CASRLAGAWETQYF
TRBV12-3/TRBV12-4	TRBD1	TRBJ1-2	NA	TGTGCCAGCAGCACCACAGGGGGTGGTGGCTACACCTTC	CASSTTGGGGYTF
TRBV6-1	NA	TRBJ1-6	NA	TGTGCCAGCAGCCACAGAAGGAGCTCCTATAATTCACCCCTCCACTTT	CASSHRRSSYNSPLHF
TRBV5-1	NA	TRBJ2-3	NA	TGCGCCAGCAGCTATACTGGGCAGGTCACAGATACGCAGTATTTT	CASSYTGQVTDTQYF
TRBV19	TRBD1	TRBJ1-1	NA	TGTGCCAGTAGTATGGGGACAGGGGGGAACACTGAAGCTTTCTTT	CASSMGTGGNTEAFF
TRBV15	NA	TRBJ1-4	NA	TGTGCCACCAGCAGAGGACTGGGGGAAGAAAAACTGTTTTTT	CATSRGLGEEKLFF
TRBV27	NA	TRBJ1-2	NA	TGTGCCAGCAGTTTATATGGAGGGGCGAACTATGGCTACACCTTC	CASSLYGGANYGYTF
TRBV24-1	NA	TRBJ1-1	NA	TGTGCCACCAGTGATCCAGGGAGGACTGAAGCTTTCTTT	CATSDPGRTEAFF
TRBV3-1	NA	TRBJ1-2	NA	TGTGCCAGCAGCCAAGACTACACAGGCTATGGCTACACCTTC	CASSQDYTGYGYTF
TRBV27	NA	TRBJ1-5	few	TGTGCCAGCAGCCCTGGTGAACAGAGACCCCAGCATTTT	CASSPGEQRPQHF
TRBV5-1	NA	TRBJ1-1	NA	TGCGCCAGCAGCTTGGCGGGGGGCCCCAACACTGAAGCTTTCTTT	CASSLAGGPNTEAFF
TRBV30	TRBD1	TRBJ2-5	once	TGTGCCTGGGCAGGGGGCCAAGAGACCCAGTACTTC	CAWAGGQETQYF
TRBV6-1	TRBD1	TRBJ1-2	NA	TGTGCCAGCAGGACAGGGGGCGCTTGGGGCTACACCTTC	CASRTGGAWGYTF